The sequence of this T cell receptor (beta chain) was determined in a study of T cell responses to AZD1222 COVID-19 vaccine. Sequencing was performed with immunoSEQ multiplex PCR; in TCRdb, only in-frame clones are kept and a portion is missing. The sample holds about 120,000 clones; about 87% are singletons and the top ten take approximately 6.5%. CDR1 and CDR2 (germline): SSHAT, FNYEAQ (reference sequence). The CDR3 has 21 amino acids. Notes on this clone: Antigen unknown. The junction departs from the called germline gene at one end, perhaps through a read error.

The study's findings and limits: A reported finding is that nearly half of spike-specific TCRs target unmutated variant regions. Only 5 to 7 AZD1222 recipients tested seropositive at baseline. Spike-wide coverage was observed for vaccine-associated CD4 TCRs, with dominant responses at 160-218 and 743-854.

The TCR originated in an adult who received the AZD1222 COVID-19 vaccine. Sequencing was performed on peripheral blood, taken 28 days after the second AZD1222 dose. The chain is built from TRBV7-7 and TRBJ2-2, with TRBD1 identical over 9 bases. The CDR3 sequence is CASSLHYSGQGLNLNTGELFF. CDR3 DNA: TGTGCTAGCAGCTTGCACTACTCGGGACAGGGCCTAAATTTAAACACCGGGGAGCTGTTTTTT.